Below are 32 T cell receptor beta chains sequenced from a single sample in a study of OX40 agonist ivuxolimab in advanced cancers. Receptors were amplified or captured by the immunoSEQ multiplex PCR assay. Held by TCRdb, this immuneACCESS table contains in-frame sequences only and omits some clones. Under half of the omission traces to an unresolved V gene where checked; the cause of the rest is unknown. The sample includes tens of thousands of clones, with around 80% observed a single time. The top ten hold roughly 1.1% of the sample. The material was CD4+ or CD8+ T cells sorted from blood, obtained in a trial of the OX40 agonist ivuxolimab. The receptor source for this set is an adult with an advanced solid tumor such as melanoma, head and neck, liver or kidney cancer.

A single count supports this clone. The V call is TRBV6-6, the J call TRBJ1-2, with TRBD1 matching over 7 bases. Germline V lookup: CDR1 MNHNY, CDR2 SVGAGI (reference sequence). Unmatched junction bases numbered 2, after V lost 4 bases and J lost 3 bases. This CDR3 spans 13 amino acids. The CDR3: CASSFDRDYGYTF. CDR3 coding DNA: TGTGCCAGCAGTTTCGACAGGGACTATGGCTACACCTTC.

The chain joins TRBV7-9 to TRBJ1-6, with TRBD1 matching 7 bases. The trim removed 6 bases at V and 5 bases at J, leaving 7 bases unmatched. This CDR3 has 15 residues. Germline CDR1 reads SEHNR; CDR2 reads FQNEAQ (reference sequence). Here the CDR3 reads CASSYSGQNNSPLHF. The DNA of the CDR3 is TGTGCCAGCAGTTACTCGGGACAGAATAATTCACCCCTCCACTTT.

The gene calls are TRBV7-2 and TRBJ1-6; D is possibly TRBD1 (5 bases). The germline V gene has CDR1 SGHTA and CDR2 FQGNSA. The CDR3 covers 15 residues. V lost 4 bases and J lost 4, with 11 bases in between. The CDR3 DNA reads TGTGCCAGCAGCTCGCGAGAGGGGTATAATTCACCCCTCCACTTT. Amino acid sequence: CASSSREGYNSPLHF.

The chain links TRBV7-3 to TRBJ2-1; TRBD2 aligns across 12 bases. The junction had 16 bases not matched to a gene; V was cut back by 3 bases and J by 4 bases. The CDR3 totals 20 residues. CDR1 SGHTA and CDR2 FQGTGA come from the germline V gene. The CDR3, as DNA: TGTGCCAGCAGCTTCTCCCCCTCGCTAGCGGGGGGGCGGGGATACAATGAGCAGTTCTTC. Its translation is CASSFSPSLAGGRGYNEQFF.

This chain joins TRBV18 and TRBJ1-5; D is undetermined. The CDR3 extends over 17 amino acids. The V end was cut by 4 bases, the J end by 5 bases, with 21 bases between. Germline CDR1 reads KGHSH; CDR2 reads LQKENI. The CDR3 DNA reads as TGTGCCAGCTCACTCCTCCGTCCGGGGTCGCCTTATCAGCCCCAGCATTTT. Translated, it gives CASSLLRPGSPYQPQHF.

V usage is TRBV5-1 and J usage is TRBJ1-5, with D tentatively TRBD1 (6 bases). V was cut by 4 bases and J by 4 bases, with 12 bases left in between. The germline V gene has CDR1 SGHRS and CDR2 YFSETQ. CDR3 length equals 14 residues. CDR3 sequence (DNA): TGCGCCAGCAGCCCTGGACAGCAAAATCAGCCCCAGCATTTT. This codes for CASSPGQQNQPQHF.

The rearrangement joins TRBV5-6 to TRBJ2-1; 9 bases are a match to TRBD2. Per germline, CDR1 SGHDT and CDR2 YYEEEE. CDR3 length equals 17 residues. V shed 5 bases and J 4 bases; nucleotides not matched to a gene: 13. The CDR3 region has the DNA TGTGCCAGCAGTCGATTCGGGAGCGGGGGGTATTACAATGAGCAGTTCTTC. Protein: CASSRFGSGGYYNEQFF.

The gene calls are TRBV28 and TRBJ2-2; 10 nucleotides agree with TRBD2. The CDR3 totals 16 residues. With 4 bases clipped from V and 8 bases from J, the junction kept 10 bases outside the gene matches. CDR1 MDHEN and CDR2 SYDVKM come from the germline V gene. The CDR3 bases are TGTGCCAGCAGTTACGGGCTAGCGGGGGAGCTAGGGGAGCTGTTTTTT. It yields the protein CASSYGLAGELGELFF. The variable domain in full, with the rest retrieved from reference TRBV28 and TRBJ2-2, is DVKVTQSSRYLVKRTGEKVFLECVQDMDHENMFWYRQDPGLGLRLIYFSYDVKMKEKGDIPEGYSVSREKKERFSLILESASTNQTSMYLCASSYGLAGELGELFFGEGSRLTVL.

The chain links TRBV30 to TRBJ2-7; 7 positions agree with TRBD1. Germline V lookup: CDR1 GTSNPN, CDR2 SVGIG (reference sequence). The ends lost 0 bases at V and 7 bases at J; junction bases unmatched: 12. The CDR3 is 15 amino acids. CDR3 protein: CAWSVRDRDSGEQYF. The CDR3 DNA is TGTGCCTGGAGTGTACGTGACAGGGATTCTGGTGAGCAGTACTTC. The full variable domain, completed using reference TRBV30 and TRBJ2-7, is SQTIHQWPATLVQPVGSPLSLECTVEGTSNPNLYWYRQAAGRGLQLLFYSVGIGQISSEVPQNLSASRPQDRQFILSSKKLLLSDSGFYLCAWSVRDRDSGEQYFGPGTRLTVT.

V and J are TRBV7-2 and TRBJ2-5; D is perhaps TRBD2 (6 bases). The CDR3 is made up of 12 amino acids. Trimming took 2 bases from V and 12 from J, leaving 13 bases between them. Germline CDR1 reads SGHTA; CDR2 reads FQGNSA. CDR3 loop: CASSLSAGYEYF. The CDR3 region has the DNA TGTGCCAGCAGCTTATCCGCGGGATATGAGTACTTC.

This clone was recorded at least ten times. The V and J genes are TRBV7-3 and TRBJ1-2, with 7 bases identical to TRBD1. Unmatched junction bases numbered 3, after V lost 3 bases and J lost 8 bases. CDR3 size: 12 residues. Germline V gene sequence: CDR1 SGHTA, CDR2 FQGTGA. The CDR3 DNA follows: TGTGCCAGCAGCTTCCAGGGGGAAGGCTACACCTTC. The encoded protein is CASSFQGEGYTF.

As DNA, the CDR3 is TGTGCCACCAGCAGAACGATCCGGGACAGGGAAGACGGGGAGCTGTTTTTT. As protein: CATSRTIRDREDGELFF. The V call is TRBV15, the J call TRBJ2-2, with 9 bases lining up with TRBD1. CDR1 is LNHNV, CDR2 YYDKDF, per germline (reference sequence). The CDR3 covers 17 residues. The junction had 11 bases not matched to a gene; V was cut back by 2 bases and J by 7 bases.

This chain links TRBV28 with TRBJ1-2, with 8 bases fitting TRBD1. CDR3 length: 14 residues. V shed 6 bases, J shed 8 bases, and the junction held 11 bases outside the gene matches. The germline V gene encodes CDR1 MDHEN and CDR2 SYDVKM. This CDR3 reads CASRPWVQGEGYTF. The CDR3 nucleotides are TGTGCCAGCAGACCCTGGGTACAGGGGGAGGGCTACACCTTC.

The V gene is TRBV18, the J gene TRBJ2-2; D is undetermined. V lost 3 bases, J lost 0 bases, and 14 bases lay in between. CDR1 and CDR2 (germline): KGHSH, LQKENI. The CDR3 has 17 residues. The CDR3 sequence is CASSPTAVPANTGELFF. The CDR3 region has the DNA TGTGCCAGCTCACCCACCGCGGTTCCGGCGAACACCGGGGAGCTGTTTTTT.

The chain recombines TRBV7-2 with TRBJ1-1; D is ambiguous. The germline V gene encodes CDR1 SGHTA and CDR2 FQGNSA. Trimming removed 5 bases from V and 13 bases from J, with 17 bases in between. The CDR3 spans 12 residues. The CDR3 DNA sequence: TGTGCCAGCAGCCCCAGAGAGATTAATGGTTTCTTT. Protein: CASSPREINGFF.

The chain employs TRBV4-3 and TRBJ1-3, with 9 bases matching TRBD1. CDR1 and CDR2 (germline): LGHNA, YSLEER. Trimming removed 1 base from V and 4 bases from J; junction bases left unmatched: 5. CDR3 length equals 16 residues. CDR3 in amino acids: CASSQGTGEKGNTIYF. The CDR3 coding sequence is TGCGCCAGCAGCCAAGGGACAGGGGAAAAAGGAAACACCATATATTTT.

Written as DNA, the CDR3 is TGTGCCAGCAGCCGGACTGGAACCTACGAGCAGTACTTC. As protein: CASSRTGTYEQYF. The chain combines TRBV5-6 with TRBJ2-7; TRBD2 is a possible D gene (5 bases). In germline, CDR1 is SGHDT, CDR2 YYEEEE. The V end was cut by 4 bases, the J end by 2 bases, with 10 bases between. There are 13 residues in the CDR3.

This sequence joins TRBV11-2 and TRBJ2-7; 8 bases map to TRBD1. V trimming: 5 bases; J trimming: 6 bases; junction bases outside the gene matches: 0. Germline V gives CDR1 SGHAT, CDR2 FQNNGV. This CDR3 is built from 11 residues. CDR3 amino acids: CASSTGGEQYV. The CDR3 region has the DNA TGTGCCAGCAGCACAGGGGGCGAGCAGTACGTC.

The chain couples TRBV6-6 to TRBJ2-4; D is unresolved. Trimming removed 0 bases from V and 4 bases from J, with 7 bases in between. The CDR3 is 14 residues long. Germline V CDR1 and CDR2: MNHNY, SVGAGI (reference sequence). CDR3 region: CASSYSSGKNIQYF. In DNA, the CDR3 is TGTGCCAGCAGTTACTCGAGTGGGAAAAACATTCAGTACTTC.

The CDR3 loop reads CASISSIAGGYTF. The CDR3 DNA sequence: TGTGCCAGTATTTCCTCCATTGCGGGGGGCTACACCTTC. The chain uses TRBV19 and TRBJ1-2, with D uncertain. Germline V gene sequence: CDR1 LNHDA, CDR2 SQIVND (reference sequence). The V end lost 7 bases, the J end lost 8 bases, and 17 bases lay between the germline ends. The CDR3 covers 13 residues.

The chain recombines TRBV27 with TRBJ1-2, with 7 positions matching TRBD1. This CDR3 spans 14 amino acids. The germline gives CDR1 MNHEY, CDR2 SMNVEV (reference sequence). Unmatched junction bases numbered 8, after V lost 3 bases and J lost 7 bases. In DNA, the CDR3 is TGTGCCAGCAGTTTTAACAGGGGTGGAGTTGGCTACACCTTC. Amino acid sequence: CASSFNRGGVGYTF.

This chain links TRBV28 with TRBJ1-2, with a tentative D call TRBD1 (5 bases). Trimming shortened V by 3 bases and J by 0 bases, and 8 bases separated the two germline ends. Germline CDR1 reads MDHEN; CDR2 reads SYDVKM. This CDR3 spans 14 amino acids. CDR3 residues: CASSFAGANYGYTF. CDR3 sequence (DNA): TGTGCCAGCAGTTTTGCGGGGGCTAACTATGGCTACACCTTC.

The V call is TRBV11-2, the J call TRBJ2-3; D not certain. The CDR3 contains 13 residues. Germline V gene lookup returns CDR1 SGHAT and CDR2 FQNNGV. V lost 0 bases to trimming and J lost 7 bases, with 8 bases between them. The CDR3 nucleotides are TGTGCCAGCAGCTTAGAAAGGCCTTATACGCAGTATTTT. It is translated as CASSLERPYTQYF.

V is TRBV14 and J is TRBJ1-1; D remains unclear. The CDR3 contains 18 residues. V lost 1 base and J lost 5, with 23 bases in between. The germline V gene encodes CDR1 SGHDN and CDR2 FVKESK. The CDR3, as DNA: TGTGCCAGCAGCCAAGGGGCACCGCCGCGCGGCCTGGGTACTGAAGCTTTCTTT. It translates to CASSQGAPPRGLGTEAFF.

The rearrangement links TRBV2 to TRBJ2-7; maybe TRBD1 (5 bases). CDR3 length: 12 residues. Trimming left V 2 bases short and J 6 bases short, with 8 bases between. CDR1 and CDR2 from the germline V gene are SNHLY and FYNNEI. CDR3 sequence reads: CASSESGFEQYV. CDR3 in DNA: TGTGCCAGCAGTGAATCAGGGTTCGAGCAGTACGTC.

V gene TRBV5-4 combines with J gene TRBJ2-1, with D perhaps matching TRBD1 (5 bases). With 7 bases removed from V and 6 bases from J, the gap between germline ends came to 17 bases. This CDR3 region has 14 residues. In germline, CDR1 is SGHNT, CDR2 YYREEE (reference sequence). The CDR3 loop reads CASLKERGFNEQFF. The CDR3 DNA follows: TGTGCCAGCTTAAAGGAAAGGGGTTTCAATGAGCAGTTCTTC. Full variable domain (missing parts from reference TRBV5-4 and TRBJ2-1): ETGVTQSPTHLIKTRGQQVTLRCSSQSGHNTVSWYQQALGQGPQFIFQYYREEENGRGNFPPRFSGLQFPNYSSELNVNALELDDSALYLCASLKERGFNEQFFGPGTRLTVL.

CDR3 sequence reads: CASSLTGTLNTEAFF. The CDR3 region has the DNA TGTGCCAGCTCTCTCACCGGGACGTTGAACACTGAAGCTTTCTTT. This chain links TRBV18 with TRBJ1-1, with D tentatively TRBD1 (5 bases). V lost 6 bases and J lost 0, with 14 bases in between. The CDR3 covers 15 residues. Germline lookup yields CDR1 KGHSH and CDR2 LQKENI.

This clone is a singleton in its sample. This sequence joins TRBV7-3 and TRBJ1-1, with D unresolved. Germline lookup yields CDR1 SGHTA and CDR2 FQGTGA. The germline V and J ends were trimmed by 6 bases and 11 bases, with 19 bases remaining between them. The CDR3 consists of 13 residues. The CDR3 DNA sequence: TGTGCCAGCAGTCAAGGCTCGGGCCGCGGGGCTTTCTTT. Translation: CASSQGSGRGAFF.

The rearrangement links TRBV2 to TRBJ2-7; D might be TRBD1 or TRBD2, each matching 5 bases. This CDR3 has 12 residues. The V end lost 8 bases, the J end lost 3 bases, and 11 bases lay between the germline ends. Germline V gene data show CDR1 as SNHLY and CDR2 as FYNNEI. The CDR3 region has the DNA TGTGCCAGCGAAAGGGGAGTCTACGAGCAGTACTTC. It encodes CASERGVYEQYF.

This clone was counted a few times. The chain combines TRBV9 with TRBJ1-5; unclear D gene. This CDR3 is built from 14 residues. Germline loops: CDR1 SGDLS, CDR2 YYNGEE. The V and J ends lost 0 bases and 3 bases respectively, with 7 bases between them. CDR3 nucleotides: TGTGCCAGCAGCGTAGGTTTCGACAATCAGCCCCAGCATTTT. Translation: CASSVGFDNQPQHF.

The chain has TRBV5-6 and TRBJ1-1, with a possible D match to TRBD1 (5 bases). Germline V gene sequence: CDR1 SGHDT, CDR2 YYEEEE. CDR3 length: 13 amino acids. Trimming removed 4 bases from V and 10 bases from J, with 17 bases in between. The CDR3 nucleotides are TGTGCCAGCAGCCCTGACGGGGGACCGGCAGCTTTCTTT. Translated: CASSPDGGPAAFF.

CDR3 residues: CASSNRDRDGYTF. The DNA of the CDR3 is TGTGCCAGCAGTAACCGGGACCGAGATGGCTACACCTTC. V usage is TRBV2 and J usage is TRBJ1-2, with D perhaps TRBD1 (5 bases). In germline, CDR1 is SNHLY, CDR2 FYNNEI. The CDR3 spans 13 residues. V lost 5 bases and J lost 6, with 13 bases in between.